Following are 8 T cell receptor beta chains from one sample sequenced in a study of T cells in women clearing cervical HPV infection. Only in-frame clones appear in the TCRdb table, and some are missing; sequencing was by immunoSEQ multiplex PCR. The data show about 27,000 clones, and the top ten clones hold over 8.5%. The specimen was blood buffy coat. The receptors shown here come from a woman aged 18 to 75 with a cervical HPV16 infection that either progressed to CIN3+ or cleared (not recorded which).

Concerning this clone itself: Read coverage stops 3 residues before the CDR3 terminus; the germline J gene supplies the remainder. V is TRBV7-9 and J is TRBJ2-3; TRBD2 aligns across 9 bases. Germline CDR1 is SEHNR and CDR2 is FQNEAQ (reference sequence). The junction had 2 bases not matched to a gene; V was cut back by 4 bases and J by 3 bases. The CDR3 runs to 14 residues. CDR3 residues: CASSSSGGTDTQYF. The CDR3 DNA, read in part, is TGTGCCAGCAGCTCCAGCGGGGGGACAGATACG.

The part of the CDR3 DNA that was read is TGTGCCAGTAGTCGGATGACTAATGAAAAG. Encoded protein: CASSRMTNEK. The whole CDR3 sequence reads CASSRMTNEKLFF. The V call is TRBV19, the J call TRBJ2-2; maybe TRBD2 (5 bases). The DNA ends 3 residues before the CDR3 does, and the rest of the CDR3 is filled in from the germline J gene. This CDR3 spans 13 amino acids. CDR1 is LNHDA and CDR2 is SQIVND in the germline V gene (reference sequence).

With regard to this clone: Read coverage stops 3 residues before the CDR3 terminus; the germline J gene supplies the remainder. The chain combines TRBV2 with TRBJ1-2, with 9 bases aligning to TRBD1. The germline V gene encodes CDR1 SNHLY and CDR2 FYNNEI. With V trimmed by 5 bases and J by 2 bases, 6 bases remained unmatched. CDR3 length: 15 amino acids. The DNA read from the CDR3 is TGTGCCAGCAGTCTACAGGGGGCGCAGAACTATGGC. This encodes CASSLQGAQNYG. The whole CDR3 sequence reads CASSLQGAQNYGYTF.

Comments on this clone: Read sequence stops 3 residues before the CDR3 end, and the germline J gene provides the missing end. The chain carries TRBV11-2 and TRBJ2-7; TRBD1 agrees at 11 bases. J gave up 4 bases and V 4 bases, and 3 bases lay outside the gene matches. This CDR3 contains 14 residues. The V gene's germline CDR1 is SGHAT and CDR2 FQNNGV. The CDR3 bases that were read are TGTGCCAGCAGCTGGGGGGACAGGGGGTACGAG. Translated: CASSWGDRGYE. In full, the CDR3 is CASSWGDRGYEQYF. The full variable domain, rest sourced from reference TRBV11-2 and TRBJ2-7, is EAGVAQSPRYKIIEKRQSVAFWCNPISGHATLYWYQQILGQGPKLLIQFQNNGVVDDSQLPKDRFSAERLKGVDSTLKIQPAKLEDSAVYLCASSWGDRGYEQYFGPGTRLTVT.

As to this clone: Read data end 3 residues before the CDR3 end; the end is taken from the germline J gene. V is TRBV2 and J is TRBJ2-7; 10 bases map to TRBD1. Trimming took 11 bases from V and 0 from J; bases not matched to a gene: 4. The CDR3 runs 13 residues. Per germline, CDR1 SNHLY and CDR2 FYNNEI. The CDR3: CAAGTGVSYEQYF. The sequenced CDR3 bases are TGTGCCGCCGGGACAGGGGTCTCCTACGAG.

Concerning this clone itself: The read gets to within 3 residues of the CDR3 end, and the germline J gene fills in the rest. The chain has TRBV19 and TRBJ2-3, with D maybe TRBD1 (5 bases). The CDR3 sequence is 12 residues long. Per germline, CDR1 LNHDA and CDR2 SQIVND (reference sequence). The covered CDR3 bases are TGTGCCAGTAGCCCCAGGGCTCAGCCG. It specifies CASSPRAQP. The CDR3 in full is CASSPRAQPQYF. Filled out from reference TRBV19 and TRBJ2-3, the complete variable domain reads DGGITQSPKYLFRKEGQNVTLSCEQNLNHDAMYWYRQDPGQGLRLIYYSQIVNDFQKGDIAEGYSVSREKKESFPLTVTSAQKNPTAFYLCASSPRAQPQYFGPGTRLTVL.

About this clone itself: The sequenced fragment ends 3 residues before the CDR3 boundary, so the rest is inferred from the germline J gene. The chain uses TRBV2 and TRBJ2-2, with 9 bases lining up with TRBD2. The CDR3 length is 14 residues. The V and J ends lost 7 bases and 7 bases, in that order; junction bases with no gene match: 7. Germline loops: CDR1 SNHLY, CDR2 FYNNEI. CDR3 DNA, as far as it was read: TGTGCCAGCAAAAGGCGGGAGGGCCTCGGGGAG. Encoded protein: CASKRREGLGE. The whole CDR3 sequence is CASKRREGLGELFF.

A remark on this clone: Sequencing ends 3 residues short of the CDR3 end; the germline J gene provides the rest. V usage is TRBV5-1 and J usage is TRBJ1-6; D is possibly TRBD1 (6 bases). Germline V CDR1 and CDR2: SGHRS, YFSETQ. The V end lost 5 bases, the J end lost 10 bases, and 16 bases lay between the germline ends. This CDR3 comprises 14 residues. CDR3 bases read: TGCGCCAGCAGACCGGACAGTCTCTTGTCACCC. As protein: CASRPDSLLSP. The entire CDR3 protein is CASRPDSLLSPLHF.